This T cell receptor (beta chain) was identified during a study of cytomegalovirus exposure and HLA in healthy donors. Overall study context: It was reported in a later analysis that the same platform had been used for the 120 or so validation repertoires as for the 550 to 750 first-cohort repertoires. Regarding the study as a whole: Subsequent analysis found a tendency for first-cohort TCR clusters to co-occur within the roughly 130 validation repertoires. As was reported, the classifier diagnosed cytomegalovirus status with high specificity and sensitivity. The authors enumerated over 150 TCR beta chains as linked to cytomegalovirus.

The repertoire was sequenced with immunoSEQ multiplex PCR; TCRdb's copy has only in-frame clones and lacks some. This table has under 200,000 clones, 85% to 90% appearing once. Comment on this clone: Its antigen is currently unknown.

The CDR3 extends over 13 amino acids. J gave up 4 bases and V 5 bases, and 3 bases lay outside the gene matches. Germline V gene sequence: CDR1 KGHSH, CDR2 LQKENI. V is TRBV18 and J is TRBJ2-7, with 9 nucleotides matching TRBD2. This TCR was sampled from a man aged 18 to 30 in good health and CMV-seropositive. The sequenced material came from PBMCs. The CDR3, as DNA: TGTGCCAGCTCATTGACTAGCGGATACGAGCAGTACTTC. Its protein is CASSLTSGYEQYF.